This T cell receptor beta chain was obtained from a study of post-analysis software for immune sequencing data. Across the whole study: The patients showed relapsing-remitting, secondary progressive and progressive-relapsing multiple sclerosis courses. Study-wide results and limits: Clustering by F measure revealed strong co-clustering among samples prepared together in one batch.

The library was made from cDNA and included unique molecular identifiers. Once 1 to 10 million T cells were used, roughly 490,000 cDNA molecules resulted. TCRdb re-analysed the PCR reads in MiXCR, keeping a single row per CDR3 protein. The sample lists hundreds of thousands of distinct CDR3 sequences, around 64% occurring once. To note about this clonotype: What it binds is unknown.

The sample was blood. The clonotype was recovered from a girl aged 2-10 years with multiple sclerosis.

The CDR3 DNA follows: TGTGCCAGCAGCTTAATGGTGGGCACTGAAGCTTTCTTT. Translated: CASSLMVGTEAFF. The rearrangement uses TRBV7-8 and TRBJ1-1; D call uncertain. There are 13 residues in the CDR3. V dropped 2 bases and J dropped 4 bases, with 8 bases sitting between them. Per the germline V gene, CDR1 is SGHVS and CDR2 is FQNEAQ.